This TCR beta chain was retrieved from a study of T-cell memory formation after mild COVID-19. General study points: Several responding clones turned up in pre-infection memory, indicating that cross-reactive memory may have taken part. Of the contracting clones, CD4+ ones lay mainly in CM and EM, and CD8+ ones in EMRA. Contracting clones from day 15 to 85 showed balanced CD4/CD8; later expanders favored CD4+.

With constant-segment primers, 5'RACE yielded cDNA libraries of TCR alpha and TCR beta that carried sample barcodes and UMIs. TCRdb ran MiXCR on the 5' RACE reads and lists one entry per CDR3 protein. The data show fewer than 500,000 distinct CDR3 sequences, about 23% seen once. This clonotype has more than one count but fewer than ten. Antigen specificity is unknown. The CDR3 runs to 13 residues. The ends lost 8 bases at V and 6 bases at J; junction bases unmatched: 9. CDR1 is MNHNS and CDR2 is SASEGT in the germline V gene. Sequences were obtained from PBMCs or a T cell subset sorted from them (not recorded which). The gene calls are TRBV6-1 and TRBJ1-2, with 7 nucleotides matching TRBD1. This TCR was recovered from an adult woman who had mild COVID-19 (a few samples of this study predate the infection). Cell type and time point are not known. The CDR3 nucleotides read TGTGCCAGCCGGGTGGGAGGGGGCAATGGCTACACCTTC. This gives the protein CASRVGGGNGYTF.